This T cell receptor (beta chain) was captured by sequencing in a study of Ad26.COV2.S vaccination and SARS-CoV-2 variants. This CDR3 comprises 16 residues. Germline V gene data show CDR1 as MNHNS and CDR2 as SASEGT. V was pared by 3 bases and J by 5 bases, with 20 bases between. Libraries were prepared by immunoSEQ multiplex PCR; TCRdb keeps only in-frame clonotypes and omits some of them. This sample carries about 410,000 clones, 80% to 90% of them seen once, and the ten largest clones take under 4%. Described treatment: about 20 received Ad26.COV2.S at low or high dose, single or two shots; roughly five received placebo; per-sample allocation not given. On day 63 after the first injection, vaccine and placebo recipients gave samples.

The sequence derives from a person aged 18-65 years who received the Ad26.COV2.S COVID-19 vaccine or a placebo. The sample here was peripheral blood, taken in a trial of Ad26.COV2.S vaccine versus placebo. The chain couples TRBV6-1 to TRBJ2-7; D perhaps matches TRBD2 (6 bases). CDR3 bases: TGTGCCAGCAGTGAGGGGGGTGAAGGGTGGCGTCACGAGCAGTACTTC. Protein product: CASSEGGEGWRHEQYF.